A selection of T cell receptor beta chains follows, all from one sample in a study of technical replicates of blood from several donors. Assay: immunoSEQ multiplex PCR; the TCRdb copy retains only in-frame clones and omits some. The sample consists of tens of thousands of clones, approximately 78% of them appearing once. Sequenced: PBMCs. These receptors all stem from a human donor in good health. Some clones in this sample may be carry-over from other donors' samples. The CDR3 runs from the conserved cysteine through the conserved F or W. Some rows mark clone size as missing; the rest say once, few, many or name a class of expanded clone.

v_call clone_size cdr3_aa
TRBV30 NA CAWIKGGAGSDTQYF
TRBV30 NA CACKVQGGYTF
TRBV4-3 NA CASSHGTGAGANVLTF
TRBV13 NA CASTGGASYEQYF
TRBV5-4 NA CASSLADGAGGVREQYF
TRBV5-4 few CASSRGLNTEAFF
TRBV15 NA CATSRDRAGGGTEAFF
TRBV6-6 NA CASLSGGREQFF
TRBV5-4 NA CASRSQGSETQYF
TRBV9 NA CASSEGQGNQPQHF
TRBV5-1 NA CASSLPGTGGWDTEAFF
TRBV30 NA CAWSVPQETQYF
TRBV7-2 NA CASSAGLSSGNTIYF
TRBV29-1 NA CSGWRDTEAFF
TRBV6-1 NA CASRSRVGTEAFF
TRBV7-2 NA CASSLRLGGGGNTEAFF
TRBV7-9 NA CASSHWQANTGELFF
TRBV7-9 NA CASSSQRRTGNTEAFF
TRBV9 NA CASARGGGSNQPQHF
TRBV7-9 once CASSPGTANTDTQYF
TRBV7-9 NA CASSLVAGHGYTF
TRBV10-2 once CASVGGRALFGDEQFF
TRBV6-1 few CATEGGDAYEQYF
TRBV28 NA CASRAGGLADTQYF
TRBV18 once CASSPTGTANEKLFF
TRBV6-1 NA CASTPRTGRADTQYF
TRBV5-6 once CASSSPLAGENEQFF
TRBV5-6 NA CASSLGQGTPLHF